Shown below are 31 T cell receptor beta chains from a single sample sequenced in a study of T cell responses to AZD1222 COVID-19 vaccine. Here immunoSEQ multiplex PCR was the method, and the copy in TCRdb shows in-frame clones only, minus some. There are some 180,000 clones in the sample; about 86% occur only once, and around 0.5% lies in the top ten. Sequencing used peripheral blood, obtained on day 0 of AZD1222 vaccination. These receptor sequences come from an adult in good health.

CDR3 region: CASSLEAATGNTIYF. The CDR3 bases are TGTGCCAGCAGCTTAGAGGCGGCAACTGGAAACACCATATATTTT. This chain links TRBV7-3 with TRBJ1-3; D remains unclear. The CDR3 consists of 15 residues. Trimming removed 2 bases at V and 2 bases at J, with 10 bases between. CDR1 is SGHTA, CDR2 FQGTGA, per germline.

CDR3 sequence reads: CASSFTGEANYGYTF. The DNA for the CDR3 is TGTGCCAGCAGTTTTACAGGTGAAGCTAACTATGGCTACACCTTC. The gene calls are TRBV6-5 and TRBJ1-2; the D gene is possibly TRBD1 (5 bases). Trimming pared 4 bases from V and 0 bases from J, leaving 12 bases between. The CDR3 totals 15 residues. CDR1 is MNHEY and CDR2 is SVGAGI in the germline V gene.

The V gene is TRBV7-9, the J gene TRBJ1-4; D is unresolved. V lost 7 bases and J lost 0, with 12 bases in between. There are 15 residues in the CDR3. CDR1 and CDR2 from the germline V gene are SEHNR and FQNEAQ (reference sequence). In nucleotides, the CDR3 is TGTGCCAGCACCACGTTTAGCGCAACTAATGAAAAACTGTTTTTT. This gives the protein CASTTFSATNEKLFF. Based on the CDR3 plus reference TRBV7-9 and TRBJ1-4, the full variable domain is DTGVSQNPRHKITKRGQNVTFRCDPISEHNRLYWYRQTLGQGPEFLTYFQNEAQLEKSRLLSDRFSAERPKGSFSTLEIQRTEQGDSAMYLCASTTFSATNEKLFFGSGTQLSVL.

The chain links TRBV10-3 to TRBJ1-2; TRBD1 might be the D (6 bases). CDR3 length: 13 amino acids. Germline CDR1 ENHRY, CDR2 SYGVKD. V was clipped by 6 bases and J by 6 bases, with 14 bases between them. CDR3 bases: TGTGCCATCAGCTTGACAGGTATCAATGGCTACACCTTC. Translated, it gives CAISLTGINGYTF.

This clone occurred once. The gene calls are TRBV27 and TRBJ1-6; tentatively, D is TRBD1 (5 bases). CDR1 MNHEY and CDR2 SMNVEV come from the germline V gene (reference sequence). V gave up 6 bases and J gave up 7 bases, with 25 bases separating them. The CDR3 is 18 residues long. The CDR3 sequence is CASSHASGVGPVNSPLHF. The CDR3 DNA is TGTGCCAGCAGCCACGCTTCGGGGGTGGGACCAGTGAATTCACCCCTCCACTTT.

This rearrangement joins TRBV29-1 to TRBJ2-4, with 7 bases identical to TRBD2. Germline trimming cut 3 bases from V and 6 bases from J; bases unmatched to any gene: 2. The length of the CDR3 is 12 residues. The germline gives CDR1 SQVTM, CDR2 ANQGSEA. CDR3: CSVEGEGNIQYF. The CDR3 bases are TGCAGCGTTGAGGGGGAGGGAAACATTCAGTACTTC.

The chain recombines TRBV19 with TRBJ2-3; no firm D call. Trimming took 3 bases from V and 0 from J, leaving 10 bases between them. CDR3 length: 15 amino acids. Germline values: CDR1 LNHDA, CDR2 SQIVND (reference sequence). The CDR3 coding sequence is TGTGCCAGTAGTATCTCTACCCCTAGCACAGATACGCAGTATTTT. Translation: CASSISTPSTDTQYF.

The rearrangement joins TRBV7-5 to TRBJ1-5; TRBD1, the D gene given by the table, was not confirmed from the DNA. TRBV7-5 is deemed a pseudogene. The CDR3 runs to 17 residues. CDR3 nucleotide sequence: TGTGCCAGAAGCTTAGCCCTTATGACAGATAGCAATCAGCCCCAGCATTTT. The encoded protein is CARSLALMTDSNQPQHF.

The chain uses TRBV6-5 and TRBJ2-3, with 8 bases fitting TRBD1. The CDR3 contains 15 residues. CDR1 and CDR2 from the germline V gene are MNHEY and SVGAGI. V was clipped by 5 bases and J by 5 bases; unmatched bases: 9. In DNA form, the CDR3 reads TGTGCCAGCAGTCAACAGACAGGGGAGAGAGATACGCAGTATTTT. Residues: CASSQQTGERDTQYF.

V is TRBV19 and J is TRBJ1-4, with D hard to call. V was clipped by 3 bases and J by 3 bases, with 11 bases between them. This CDR3 has 15 residues. In germline, CDR1 is LNHDA, CDR2 SQIVND (reference sequence). The chain's CDR3 is CASSISPVSNEKLFF. Written as DNA, the CDR3 is TGTGCCAGTAGTATTTCTCCCGTCTCTAATGAAAAACTGTTTTTT.

The chain carries TRBV6-2 or TRBV6-3 and TRBJ1-1; 10 nucleotides agree with TRBD1. The CDR3 sequence is 18 residues long. Germline V gene data show CDR1 as MNHEY and CDR2 as SVGEGT. V was clipped by 4 bases and J by 3 bases; unmatched bases: 14. CDR3 in amino acids: CASSWGPKGQGRDTEAFF. The CDR3 nucleotides read TGTGCCAGCAGTTGGGGCCCTAAGGGACAGGGGCGAGACACTGAAGCTTTCTTT.

J is TRBJ2-1 and V is TRBV6-2 or TRBV6-3; TRBD2 matches at 12 bases. The CDR3 extends over 16 amino acids. CDR1 MNHEY and CDR2 SVGEGT come from the germline V gene. The trim removed 6 bases at V and 9 bases at J, leaving 12 bases unmatched. Here the CDR3 DNA reads TGTGCCAGCAGCCCGACTACGACTAGCGGGAGCTCTGAGCAGTTCTTC. The encoded protein is CASSPTTTSGSSEQFF.

This chain uses TRBV7-2 with TRBJ1-1; 7 positions match TRBD1. Germline-derived CDR1 and CDR2 are SGHTA and FQGNSA. The ends lost 1 base at V and 3 bases at J; junction bases unmatched: 2. The CDR3 covers 14 residues. CDR3 sequence: CASSLDRGYTEAFF. CDR3 coding DNA: TGTGCCAGCAGCTTAGACAGGGGCTACACTGAAGCTTTCTTT. The full variable domain, completed using reference TRBV7-2 and TRBJ1-1, is GAGVSQSPSNKVTEKGKDVELRCDPISGHTALYWYRQSLGQGLEFLIYFQGNSAPDKSGLPSDRFSAERTGGSVSTLTIQRTQQEDSAVYLCASSLDRGYTEAFFGQGTRLTVV.

The chain is built from TRBV6-6 and TRBJ2-7, with D possibly TRBD1 on 6 matching bases. CDR3 length equals 15 residues. In germline, CDR1 is MNHNY, CDR2 SVGAGI (reference sequence). The V gene lost 5 bases and the J gene lost 3 bases, with 17 bases spanning the gap. This CDR3 is CASSTDGQILYEQYF. The CDR3 DNA sequence: TGTGCCAGCAGTACCGACGGACAGATACTCTACGAGCAGTACTTC.

The V and J genes are TRBV5-4 and TRBJ2-3, with no clear D. Germline CDR1 SGHNT, CDR2 YYREEE (reference sequence). V was pared by 0 bases and J by 5 bases, with 4 bases between. The length of the CDR3 is 12 residues. The CDR3 protein is CASSLGGDTQYF. In DNA form, the CDR3 reads TGTGCCAGCAGCTTGGGCGGAGATACGCAGTATTTT.

This clone has more than one count but fewer than ten. The rearrangement links TRBV19 to TRBJ1-4, with D tentatively TRBD1 (6 bases). The CDR3 consists of 15 residues. V was trimmed by 5 bases and J by 4 bases, leaving 14 bases between them. The V gene's germline CDR1 is LNHDA and CDR2 SQIVND (reference sequence). The DNA of the CDR3 is TGTGCCAGTAGTTCTTTTACAGGGATTAATGAAAAACTGTTTTTT. Its protein product is CASSSFTGINEKLFF.

This rearrangement joins TRBV12-3 or TRBV12-4 to TRBJ2-7; D is possibly TRBD2 (5 bases). V gave up 7 bases and J gave up 3 bases, with 10 bases separating them. The CDR3 has 12 residues. The CDR3 loop reads CASTVGNYEQYF. In nucleotides, the CDR3 is TGTGCCAGCACAGTCGGGAACTACGAGCAGTACTTC.

J is TRBJ2-1 and V is TRBV29-1; 14 nucleotides match TRBD2. This CDR3 spans 15 amino acids. The ends lost 3 bases at V and 9 bases at J; junction bases unmatched: 7. CDR1 and CDR2 (germline): SQVTM, ANQGSEA. The CDR3 loop reads CSVDGTSGRVGEQFF. The DNA of the CDR3 is TGCAGCGTTGATGGGACTAGCGGGAGAGTGGGTGAGCAGTTCTTC.

The chain has TRBV28 and TRBJ1-5, with D unclear. Germline V lookup: CDR1 MDHEN, CDR2 SYDVKM. Trimming took off 7 bases at V and 6 bases at J, with 10 bases between the two ends. The CDR3 totals 12 residues. This CDR3 is CASTFKGQPQHF. The CDR3 nucleotides are TGTGCCAGCACCTTTAAGGGTCAGCCCCAGCATTTT.

The chain combines TRBV7-2 with TRBJ1-5; D may be TRBD1 (5 bases). There are 13 residues in the CDR3. The germline V gene encodes CDR1 SGHTA and CDR2 FQGNSA. Between the trimmed V and J ends, which lost 3 bases and 7 bases, there was a span of 10 bases. CDR3 nucleotides: TGTGCCAGCAGCTTGAGGAGGGGACAGCCCCAGCATTTT. This gives the protein CASSLRRGQPQHF.

This clone has only one observation. The chain joins TRBV2 to TRBJ2-3, with D possibly being TRBD2 (6 bases). The CDR3 covers 13 residues. With 4 bases removed from V and 4 bases from J, the gap between germline ends came to 9 bases. Germline CDR1 is SNHLY and CDR2 is FYNNEI. CDR3: CASSVWEADTQYF. CDR3 sequence (DNA): TGTGCCAGCAGTGTTTGGGAGGCAGATACGCAGTATTTT.

The chain uses TRBV7-9 and TRBJ2-7; 11 nucleotides align to TRBD2. There are 18 residues in the CDR3. V lost 5 bases, J lost 0 bases, and 12 bases stayed unmatched. Germline V gives CDR1 SEHNR, CDR2 FQNEAQ (reference sequence). In DNA, the CDR3 is TGTGCCAGCAGCCCATCCGGGACTAGCGGAAAGAGCTCCTACGAGCAGTACTTC. It yields the protein CASSPSGTSGKSSYEQYF.

The chain has TRBV27 and TRBJ1-2; 7 nucleotides match TRBD1. The germline gives CDR1 MNHEY, CDR2 SMNVEV (reference sequence). The CDR3 covers 16 residues. Germline trimming cut 5 bases from V and 1 base from J; bases unmatched to any gene: 10. DNA of the CDR3: TGTGCCAGCAGTCTCGAGCCGACAGGGATTAACTATGGCTACACCTTC. Its protein product is CASSLEPTGINYGYTF.

In the case of this clone: Other nucleotide sequences in the sample specify the same CDR3. V is TRBV6-6 and J is TRBJ2-7; 8 nucleotides match TRBD1. Per the germline V gene, CDR1 is MNHNY and CDR2 is SVGAGI (reference sequence). The trim removed 5 bases at V and 2 bases at J, leaving 8 bases unmatched. This CDR3 comprises 15 residues. CDR3 region: CASSRSDRGTYEQYF. The DNA of the CDR3 is TGTGCCAGCAGTCGATCAGACAGGGGCACCTACGAGCAGTACTTC.

The V gene is TRBV19, the J gene TRBJ2-3; tentatively, D is TRBD2 (7 bases). CDR3 length: 15 residues. Trimming took 5 bases from V and 3 from J, leaving 15 bases between them. Germline lookup yields CDR1 LNHDA and CDR2 SQIVND (reference sequence). DNA for the CDR3: TGTGCCAGTAGTTTACTAGCGAGGGGGACAGATACGCAGTATTTT. As protein: CASSLLARGTDTQYF.

This rearrangement joins TRBV28 to TRBJ1-1; D not certain. CDR1 and CDR2 (germline): MDHEN, SYDVKM. Trimming removed 1 base at V and 2 bases at J, with 11 bases between. CDR3 length: 15 residues. The CDR3 DNA sequence: TGTGCCAGCAGTTTATCGGAAGGCCTTAACACTGAAGCTTTCTTT. This sequence encodes CASSLSEGLNTEAFF.

This chain connects TRBV7-3 to TRBJ1-3; 9 nucleotides line up with TRBD1. The CDR3 extends over 14 amino acids. Germline-derived CDR1 and CDR2 are SGHTA and FQGTGA. Losses at the gene ends were 4 bases for V and 4 bases for J; bases not matched to a gene: 2. The CDR3, as DNA: TGTGCCAGCAGCTCGGACAGGGGAGGAAACACCATATATTTT. Protein: CASSSDRGGNTIYF.

CDR3: CASSFGTGGTPYSNQPQHF. In DNA form, the CDR3 reads TGTGCCAGCAGTTTCGGGACAGGGGGCACCCCCTATAGCAATCAGCCCCAGCATTTT. The rearrangement links TRBV6-2 or TRBV6-3 to TRBJ1-5; 12 bases agree with TRBD1. The junction had 10 bases not matched to a gene; V was cut back by 4 bases and J by 0 bases. The CDR3 has 19 amino acids. The germline V gene encodes CDR1 MNHEY and CDR2 SVGEGT.

The chain joins TRBV6-5 to TRBJ1-2; 9 bases agree with TRBD1. V was clipped by 6 bases and J by 4 bases; unmatched bases: 9. The CDR3 extends over 15 amino acids. Germline V gene lookup returns CDR1 MNHEY and CDR2 SVGAGI. The CDR3 DNA reads as TGTGCCAGCAGCCAGGGCCGGGACAGGGTCTATGGCTACACCTTC. Amino acids: CASSQGRDRVYGYTF.

This clone was observed a handful of times. CDR3 DNA sequence: TGTGCCACCAGTGATTTGTCCGAAATTCAAGAGACCCAGTACTTC. Translation gives CATSDLSEIQETQYF. The genes are TRBV24-1 and TRBJ2-5; no definite D call. Germline lookup yields CDR1 KGHDR and CDR2 SFDVKD. This CDR3 is built from 15 residues. Trimming shortened V by 0 bases and J by 2 bases, and 9 bases separated the two germline ends.

This chain links TRBV19 with TRBJ2-2; the match to TRBD1 covers 9 bases. This CDR3 is 14 amino acids long. V dropped 10 bases and J dropped 6; count of bases not matched to a gene: 9. CDR1 LNHDA and CDR2 SQIVND come from the germline V gene (reference sequence). The CDR3 coding sequence is TGTGCCACCCGGGACAGGGTTGTCGCCGGGGAGCTGTTTTTT. Translating it yields CATRDRVVAGELFF.